This entry lists 22 T cell receptor beta chains sequenced from one sample in a study of identical twins. TCRdb independently ran MiXCR on the 5' RACE reads; one entry per CDR3 protein. The top ten hold more than 0.5% of the sample, which has 460,000 or so distinct CDR3 sequences, 12% to 15% seen once. These sequences were also reported in another study, on yellow fever vaccine responses in identical twins.

Source material: CD4+ T cells sorted from blood. The receptors stem from a woman younger than 30 in good health.

This clonotype was seen a few times. The chain uses TRBV5-1 and TRBJ2-7, with D tentatively TRBD2 (6 bases). CDR3 length: 14 amino acids. Per the germline V gene, CDR1 is SGHRS and CDR2 is YFSETQ. Trimming pared 0 bases from V and 2 bases from J, leaving 9 bases between. CDR3 in amino acids: CASSLVAATYEQYF. In nucleotides, the CDR3 is TGCGCCAGCAGCTTGGTAGCGGCAACCTACGAGCAGTACTTC.

CDR3 loop: CASRVSTTGELFF. The CDR3 nucleotides read TGTGCCAGCAGAGTCAGCACCACCGGGGAGCTGTTTTTT. The chain recombines TRBV2 with TRBJ2-2, with D unclear. The CDR3 consists of 13 residues. V lost 6 bases and J lost 4, with 9 bases in between. Germline V gene lookup returns CDR1 SNHLY and CDR2 FYNNEI.

Only a few counts were recorded for this clonotype. This chain joins TRBV20-1 and TRBJ2-7, with D perhaps matching TRBD2 (6 bases). This CDR3 has 13 amino acids. V was cut by 5 bases and J by 6 bases, with 17 bases left in between. Germline CDR1 is DFQATT and CDR2 is SNEGSKA (reference sequence). The CDR3 here is CSASSTSTGEQYF. Written as DNA, the CDR3 is TGCAGTGCTTCCTCGACTAGTACGGGCGAGCAGTACTTC.

In its sample, this clonotype was seen a few times. The chain couples TRBV7-9 to TRBJ2-3; perhaps TRBD1 as D (5 bases). Germline lookup yields CDR1 SEHNR and CDR2 FQNEAQ (reference sequence). The CDR3 extends over 15 amino acids. The V and J ends lost 5 bases and 2 bases respectively, with 14 bases between them. CDR3 residues: CASSRGAEYTDTQYF. The CDR3 DNA is TGTGCCAGCAGCCGTGGGGCGGAGTACACAGATACGCAGTATTTT. Based on the CDR3 plus reference TRBV7-9 and TRBJ2-3, the full variable domain is DTGVSQNPRHKITKRGQNVTFRCDPISEHNRLYWYRQTLGQGPEFLTYFQNEAQLEKSRLLSDRFSAERPKGSFSTLEIQRTEQGDSAMYLCASSRGAEYTDTQYFGPGTRLTVL.

The V call is TRBV7-2, the J call TRBJ2-2; 9 bases match TRBD2. Germline CDR1 is SGHTA and CDR2 is FQGNSA. This CDR3 comprises 17 residues. V shed 5 bases, J shed 7 bases, and the junction held 14 bases outside the gene matches. Here the CDR3 reads CASSPRGLAGVNGELFF. The CDR3, as DNA: TGTGCCAGCAGCCCCCGGGGGTTAGCGGGAGTAAACGGGGAGCTGTTTTTT.

Here the CDR3 DNA reads TGTGCCAGCAGTTACTCGGGACAGCCCTACCCAACAGATACGCAGTATTTT. Its protein is CASSYSGQPYPTDTQYF. The V gene is TRBV6-5, the J gene TRBJ2-3, with TRBD1 identical over 7 bases. With V trimmed by 0 bases and J by 3 bases, 9 bases remained unmatched. The CDR3 is 17 residues long. Looked up from germline, CDR1 is MNHEY and CDR2 is SVGAGI.

With regard to this clonotype: The junction differs from germline at one of its ends, possibly a read error. The rearrangement joins TRBV6-2 or TRBV6-3 to TRBJ2-7; 11 bases agree with TRBD1. This CDR3 has 15 residues. In germline, CDR1 is MNHEY, CDR2 SVGEGT. CDR3: CASSYSKGQGAKGNF. For the CDR3, the DNA is TGTGCCAGCAGTTACTCGAAAGGACAGGGGGCGAAGGGGAACTTC.

The chain couples TRBV5-1 to TRBJ1-2; D is ambiguous. CDR3 length: 17 residues. The V end lost 2 bases, the J end lost 8 bases, and 25 bases lay between the germline ends. Germline values: CDR1 SGHRS, CDR2 YFSETQ. CDR3 residues: CASSLSGQGNQMVGYTF. As DNA, the CDR3 is TGCGCCAGCAGCTTATCGGGTCAAGGCAACCAGATGGTAGGCTACACCTTC.

The chain links TRBV6-2 or TRBV6-3 to TRBJ2-7, with 7 bases that match TRBD2. V dropped 2 bases and J dropped 4; count of bases not matched to a gene: 11. Germline CDR1 is MNHEY and CDR2 is SVGEGT. The CDR3 totals 16 residues. The CDR3: CASSYGTSGKGYEQYF. As DNA, the CDR3 is TGTGCCAGCAGTTACGGCACCAGCGGGAAAGGTTACGAGCAGTACTTC.

The rearrangement links TRBV10-1 to TRBJ1-6; D is uncertain. Germline values: CDR1 WNHNN, CDR2 SYGVQD (reference sequence). Trimming removed 3 bases from V and 10 bases from J, with 13 bases in between. The CDR3 is 14 amino acids. CDR3 sequence (DNA): TGCGCCAGCAGTGATGGTCGCGACCGGTCACCCCTCCACTTT. Its protein is CASSDGRDRSPLHF.

This clonotype was counted many times. The rearrangement joins TRBV12-3 or TRBV12-4 to TRBJ2-7; 9 positions match TRBD1. The CDR3 is 16 amino acids. The V gene end was trimmed by 6 bases and the J gene end by 3 bases; junction bases not matched to a gene: 12. The CDR3 sequence is CASSLPARDRDYEQYF. The CDR3, as DNA: TGTGCCAGCAGCCTCCCGGCTAGGGACAGGGACTACGAGCAGTACTTC.

The rearrangement uses TRBV3-1 and TRBJ2-1; TRBD2 matches at 7 bases. J lost 8 bases, V lost 1 base, and 11 bases had no gene match. Germline CDR1 reads LGHDT; CDR2 reads YNNKEL (reference sequence). The CDR3 length is 16 residues. The CDR3 bases are TGTGCCAGCAGCCAAGTTCCAGCGGGATTTTCCGATGAGCAGTTCTTC. Its translation: CASSQVPAGFSDEQFF.

This clonotype was detected a few times. The CDR3 reads CASSQNTYEQYF. As DNA, the CDR3 is TGTGCCAGCAGCCAAAATACTTACGAGCAGTACTTC. The rearrangement links TRBV7-2 to TRBJ2-7; D uncertain. The V gene lost 5 bases and the J gene lost 4 bases, with 9 bases spanning the gap. The CDR3 runs to 12 residues. Germline assignment: CDR1 SGHTA and CDR2 FQGNSA.

The chain employs TRBV11-2 and TRBJ2-5; TRBD1 aligns across 7 bases. Unmatched junction bases numbered 3, after V lost 3 bases and J lost 5 bases. In germline, CDR1 is SGHAT, CDR2 FQNNGV. The CDR3 has 13 amino acids. In DNA form, the CDR3 reads TGTGCCAGCAGCTTGGACAGGATGGAGACCCAGTACTTC. Its protein is CASSLDRMETQYF.

This chain links TRBV18 with TRBJ2-7; perhaps TRBD1 as D (5 bases). V was cut by 5 bases and J by 3 bases, with 11 bases left in between. In germline, CDR1 is KGHSH, CDR2 LQKENI. The CDR3 spans 13 residues. CDR3 nucleotides: TGTGCCAGCTCAACGACAGACCTCTACGAGCAGTACTTC. Protein sequence: CASSTTDLYEQYF.

This clonotype was counted ten times or more. The chain couples TRBV18 to TRBJ2-2, with D unresolved. Trimming took off 4 bases at V and 1 base at J, with 4 bases between the two ends. CDR1 and CDR2 from the germline V gene are KGHSH and LQKENI. The CDR3 loop spans 13 amino acids. DNA of the CDR3: TGTGCCAGCTCACAGGAGAACACCGGGGAGCTGTTTTTT. Translation gives CASSQENTGELFF.

The gene calls are TRBV3-1 and TRBJ2-7; no clear D gene. V was trimmed by 5 bases and J by 6 bases, leaving 11 bases between them. Germline CDR1 and CDR2: LGHDT and YNNKEL (reference sequence). CDR3 length equals 12 residues. Here the CDR3 reads CASSAPVGEQYF. The CDR3 DNA sequence: TGTGCCAGCAGCGCTCCCGTGGGCGAGCAGTACTTC.

This chain links TRBV18 with TRBJ2-7, with D possibly called TRBD1 or TRBD2 (5 bases each). CDR3 length: 13 residues. The V gene's germline CDR1 is KGHSH and CDR2 LQKENI. V lost 0 bases and J lost 6, with 9 bases in between. CDR3 bases: TGTGCCAGCTCACCACCTGCCGGGGCCGAGCAGTACTTC. Translation gives CASSPPAGAEQYF.

The chain combines TRBV6-1 with TRBJ2-1, with D unclear. V was shortened by 6 bases and J by 0 bases, with 9 bases between the two germline ends. The CDR3 has 14 residues. Germline values: CDR1 MNHNS, CDR2 SASEGT. Here the CDR3 reads CASRLPDSYNEQFF. CDR3 DNA: TGTGCCAGCAGACTACCCGACTCCTACAATGAGCAGTTCTTC.

The rearrangement joins TRBV6-2 or TRBV6-3 to TRBJ2-5, with TRBD2 matching over 9 bases. V shed 5 bases and J 2 bases; nucleotides not matched to a gene: 12. Germline assignment: CDR1 MNHEY and CDR2 SVGEGT. The CDR3 length is 17 residues. CDR3: CASSTTPLAGLQETQYF. The CDR3 DNA sequence: TGTGCCAGCAGTACGACGCCACTAGCGGGCCTACAAGAGACCCAGTACTTC.

This clonotype was recorded a few times. J is TRBJ2-7 and V is TRBV20-1; D remains ambiguous. In germline, CDR1 is DFQATT, CDR2 SNEGSKA (reference sequence). V lost 6 bases, J lost 4 bases, and 7 bases lay in between. This CDR3 comprises 10 residues. CDR3 sequence: CSAGHYEQYF. The CDR3 bases are TGCAGTGCGGGCCATTACGAGCAGTACTTC.

This chain links TRBV20-1 with TRBJ2-7; D remains ambiguous. Trimming took 6 bases from V and 3 from J, leaving 15 bases between them. The CDR3 extends over 13 amino acids. Germline CDR1 is DFQATT and CDR2 is SNEGSKA (reference sequence). The CDR3 here is CSAGPNKIYEQYF. In DNA form, the CDR3 reads TGCAGTGCCGGTCCCAATAAAATCTACGAGCAGTACTTC.